This T cell receptor beta chain was observed in a study of CD8+CD57+ T cells in acquired aplastic anemia. For the study at large: Among healthy donors, CD4+ cells averaged around 11 million reads. Study-wide results and limits: Patient and control CD8+ Simpson's diversity was not significantly different. Patients shared 25 to 35 CD8+ CDR3 sequences with controls.

Template material for TCR beta VDJ and CDR3 profiling consisted of genomic DNA. TCRdb reprocessed the reads via MiXCR and lists one record per CDR3 protein. This table has hundreds of thousands of distinct CDR3 sequences, 55% to 75% appearing once. V was trimmed by 6 bases and J by 4 bases, leaving 12 bases between them. This CDR3 contains 13 residues. The germline gives CDR1 SNHLY, CDR2 FYNNEI. Concerning this clonotype itself: Its antigen is as yet unknown.

The sequenced sample was sorted CD4+, CD8+, or CD8+CD57+ T cells (not recorded which) from PBMCs. V usage is TRBV2 and J usage is TRBJ2-5; D unclear. The sequence came from a human donor in good health, serving as a control. CDR3 protein: CASRDQNAETQYF. The DNA of the CDR3 is TGTGCCAGCAGGGATCAAAACGCAGAGACCCAGTACTTC.